One sample yielded the 32 T cell receptor beta chains listed below, sequenced in a study of CD8 T cells in Susac syndrome. Reverse transcription of about 0.5 to 1 ug RNA used random hexamers. TCRdb reanalysed the immunoSEQ multiplex PCR reads using MiXCR and keeps one entry per CDR3 protein. The sample includes over 150,000 distinct CDR3 sequences, approximately 94% of them seen just once. Sequenced sample: CD4+ T cells from PBMCs. All receptors come from a human donor with Susac syndrome.

The V gene is TRBV28, the J gene TRBJ2-1; 15 nucleotides agree with TRBD2. Trimming cost V 6 bases and J 5 bases; bases outside gene matches: 8. The germline gives CDR1 MDHEN, CDR2 SYDVKM. This CDR3 region has 17 residues. The CDR3 DNA follows: TGTGCCAGCAGCCGGACTAGCGGGAGGGGGAACCACAATGAGCAGTTCTTC. This codes for CASSRTSGRGNHNEQFF.

The chain combines TRBV7-2 with TRBJ1-2; a weak D match, TRBD1 (5 bases). Per the germline V gene, CDR1 is SGHTA and CDR2 is FQGNSA. The CDR3 is made up of 14 amino acids. Trimming removed 5 bases at V and 5 bases at J, with 15 bases between. CDR3 sequence reads: CASSLGTLTYGYTF. CDR3 bases: TGTGCCAGCAGCCTCGGGACGTTAACATATGGCTACACCTTC.

The V call is TRBV20-1, the J call TRBJ1-6; TRBD1 matches 7 bases. The CDR3 is 14 residues long. V shed 6 bases and J 7 bases; nucleotides not matched to a gene: 9. Germline CDR1 is DFQATT and CDR2 is SNEGSKA (reference sequence). In DNA, the CDR3 is TGCAGTGCATTCGGACAGGTCAGCAATTCACCCCTCCACTTT. It translates to CSAFGQVSNSPLHF.

The J gene is TRBJ2-7, the V gene TRBV7-8, with 7 bases aligning to TRBD1. The CDR3 loop spans 13 amino acids. Germline loops: CDR1 SGHVS, CDR2 FQNEAQ. V was clipped by 5 bases and J by 3 bases; unmatched bases: 4. The CDR3: CASSRGQNYEQYV. DNA of the CDR3: TGTGCCAGCAGCCGGGGACAGAACTACGAGCAGTACGTC.

As for this clonotype: Its ends do not fully match the called genes, so a read error is possible. The chain joins TRBV29-1 to TRBJ1-1, with TRBD1 matching 9 bases. The CDR3 has 12 amino acids. The germline V gene encodes CDR1 SQVTM and CDR2 ANQGSEA. CDR3 in DNA: TGCAGCGTGGGGACAGGGAACACTAAAGCTTTCTTT. This gives the protein CSVGTGNTKAFF.

J is TRBJ1-1 and V is TRBV2, with D tentatively TRBD1 (6 bases). The V gene lost 0 bases and the J gene lost 1 base, with 12 bases spanning the gap. Germline loops: CDR1 SNHLY, CDR2 FYNNEI. The CDR3 loop spans 16 amino acids. The CDR3 DNA is TGTGCCAGCAGTGAAGCGGTCAGGGGCAAGAACACTGAAGCTTTCTTT. Translated, it gives CASSEAVRGKNTEAFF.

This chain connects TRBV5-4 to TRBJ2-2; the D gene is possibly TRBD2 (5 bases). V shed 3 bases and J shed 7 bases, with 10 bases lying between them. Germline lookup yields CDR1 SGHNT and CDR2 YYREEE (reference sequence). The CDR3 extends over 13 amino acids. The DNA of the CDR3 is TGTGCCAGCAGCTACACGGGGAGCGGGGAGCTGTTTTTT. Translated, it gives CASSYTGSGELFF.

CDR3: CASSQQGNFTYEQYV. The CDR3 DNA reads TGTGCCAGCAGCCAACAGGGCAACTTCACCTACGAGCAGTACGTC. This rearrangement joins TRBV5-4 to TRBJ2-7, with a possible D match to TRBD1 (6 bases). CDR1 and CDR2 (germline): SGHNT, YYREEE (reference sequence). With 4 bases removed from V and 2 bases from J, the gap between germline ends came to 16 bases. The CDR3 consists of 15 residues.

The gene calls are TRBV20-1 and TRBJ2-7, with 7 bases aligning to TRBD1. J lost 6 bases, V lost 3 bases, and 11 bases had no gene match. Looked up from germline, CDR1 is DFQATT and CDR2 is SNEGSKA (reference sequence). The length of the CDR3 is 14 residues. CDR3 loop: CSARSQGVQGEQYF. CDR3 sequence (DNA): TGCAGTGCTAGGAGCCAGGGGGTGCAGGGCGAGCAGTACTTC.

The rearrangement links TRBV9 to TRBJ2-5, with a possible D match to TRBD1 (6 bases). The CDR3 has 14 residues. Trimming shortened V by 4 bases and J by 5 bases, and 15 bases separated the two germline ends. Germline V gene sequence: CDR1 SGDLS, CDR2 YYNGEE. CDR3 amino acids: CASSPRQAGETQYF. The CDR3 bases are TGTGCCAGCAGCCCCCGACAGGCTGGGGAGACCCAGTACTTC.

The chain couples TRBV20-1 to TRBJ1-6, with D uncertain. Germline CDR1 is DFQATT and CDR2 is SNEGSKA (reference sequence). The CDR3 is made up of 13 amino acids. V gave up 0 bases and J gave up 8 bases, with 8 bases separating them. In DNA form, the CDR3 reads TGCAGTGCTAGAGATGGTATCTATTCACCCCTCCACTTT. Encoded protein: CSARDGIYSPLHF.

For the CDR3, the DNA is TGTGCCATCGGGAGGGACAATCAGCCCCAGCATTTT. Translating gives CAIGRDNQPQHF. The chain recombines TRBV10-3 with TRBJ1-5, with no clear D. Trimming stripped 8 bases from V and 3 bases from J, with 8 bases between. Per germline, CDR1 ENHRY and CDR2 SYGVKD. This CDR3 is built from 12 residues.

This chain links TRBV2 with TRBJ2-6; maybe TRBD1 (6 bases). Germline assignment: CDR1 SNHLY and CDR2 FYNNEI. V was clipped by 9 bases and J by 4 bases, with 16 bases between them. The CDR3 runs to 15 residues. The CDR3 sequence is CARRHEGGGANVLTF. The CDR3 nucleotides read TGTGCCAGAAGACATGAAGGGGGAGGGGCCAACGTCCTGACTTTC.

This clonotype is a singleton in its sample. The chain joins TRBV13 to TRBJ2-7, with a weak D call TRBD1 (5 bases). CDR3 length: 14 residues. The V gene's germline CDR1 is PRHDT and CDR2 FYEKMQ (reference sequence). CDR3 in amino acids: CASSLSAGSYAQYV. DNA for the CDR3: TGTGCCAGCAGCTTATCGGCAGGGTCGTACGCGCAGTACGTC.

This chain links TRBV6-5 with TRBJ1-4; 7 bases fit TRBD1. V was pared by 4 bases and J by 4 bases, with 12 bases of the junction left unmatched. The CDR3 is 17 amino acids. In germline, CDR1 is MNHEY, CDR2 SVGAGI. CDR3 coding DNA: TGTGCCAGCAGTTCCAGACAGGGCTTCGGGCTTAATGAAAAACTGTTTTTT. Protein sequence: CASSSRQGFGLNEKLFF.

This rearrangement joins TRBV4-1 to TRBJ1-1; D is perhaps TRBD1 (5 bases). The CDR3 sequence is 16 residues long. Germline lookup yields CDR1 MGHRA and CDR2 YSYEKL. The V gene lost 1 base and the J gene lost 2 bases, with 14 bases spanning the gap. CDR3: CASSQVMGTENTEAFF. The CDR3, as DNA: TGCGCCAGCAGCCAAGTGATGGGGACGGAAAACACTGAAGCTTTCTTT.

The rearrangement uses TRBV28 and TRBJ2-7; 8 nucleotides match TRBD2. Looked up from germline, CDR1 is MDHEN and CDR2 is SYDVKM. This CDR3 has 14 residues. V trimming: 3 bases; J trimming: 6 bases; junction bases outside the gene matches: 7. The CDR3 nucleotides read TGTGCCAGCAGTTTGCTCAGCGGGAGTGGCGAGCAGTACTTC. Protein: CASSLLSGSGEQYF.

This rearrangement joins TRBV20-1 to TRBJ1-2; D remains ambiguous. The CDR3 is 14 residues long. V was cut by 3 bases and J by 4 bases, with 15 bases left in between. Germline assignment: CDR1 DFQATT and CDR2 SNEGSKA (reference sequence). CDR3 protein: CSASGDDAVYGYTF. The CDR3 coding sequence is TGCAGTGCTAGCGGGGATGACGCGGTCTATGGCTACACCTTC.

J is TRBJ1-5 and V is TRBV24-1; a weak D match, TRBD1 (6 bases). There are 14 residues in the CDR3. Germline CDR1 KGHDR, CDR2 SFDVKD. V dropped 9 bases and J dropped 7 bases, with 18 bases sitting between them. In DNA form, the CDR3 reads TGTGCCACCTCCGGGGGGCCCACCATCCAGCCCCAGCATTTT. It encodes CATSGGPTIQPQHF.

The V and J genes are TRBV5-1 and TRBJ2-3, with 8 bases fitting TRBD1. From germline, CDR1 is SGHRS and CDR2 YFSETQ. The CDR3 consists of 15 residues. V shed 4 bases and J 7 bases; nucleotides not matched to a gene: 11. The CDR3 loop is CASSRAAGGMNTQYF. CDR3 nucleotides: TGCGCCAGCAGCCGGGCGGCAGGGGGCATGAATACGCAGTATTTT.

This chain connects TRBV20-1 to TRBJ1-5; D unclear. V lost 5 bases, J lost 7 bases, and 12 bases lay in between. The CDR3 consists of 12 residues. Germline-derived CDR1 and CDR2 are DFQATT and SNEGSKA (reference sequence). DNA for the CDR3: TGCAGTGCTCGGTTGACGGACCAGCCCCAGCATTTT. Its protein product is CSARLTDQPQHF.

This chain joins TRBV29-1 and TRBJ2-3; possible D gene TRBD1, 5 bases. This CDR3 is 10 amino acids long. The ends were cut back, 7 bases at V and 6 bases at J, with 8 bases in the middle. CDR1 is SQVTM and CDR2 is ANQGSEA in the germline V gene. CDR3 in DNA: TGCAGCGGACAGACGGATACGCAGTATTTT. This gives the protein CSGQTDTQYF.

This rearrangement joins TRBV7-3 to TRBJ2-3; D possibly uses TRBD1 or TRBD2 (5 bases each). The germline CDR1 and CDR2 sequences are SGHTA and FQGTGA. Deletions cut 5 bases from V and 2 bases from J, with 20 bases between. The CDR3 extends over 17 amino acids. The CDR3, as DNA: TGTGCCAGCAGCACCTTGTCCGGGGCGGGCGTCACAGATACGCAGTATTTT. Its translation: CASSTLSGAGVTDTQYF.

V usage is TRBV24-1 and J usage is TRBJ2-5; D gene uncertain. Trimming left V 5 bases short and J 3 bases short, with 9 bases between. The length of the CDR3 is 13 residues. Germline V lookup: CDR1 KGHDR, CDR2 SFDVKD. This chain's CDR3 is CATSGTVEETQYF. CDR3 nucleotides: TGTGCCACCAGTGGAACGGTTGAAGAGACCCAGTACTTC.

This chain connects TRBV5-4 to TRBJ2-2; D is uncertain. The CDR3 contains 13 residues. In germline, CDR1 is SGHNT, CDR2 YYREEE (reference sequence). V lost 1 base and J lost 10, with 11 bases in between. The CDR3 protein is CASSLNIRTELFF. The CDR3, as DNA: TGTGCCAGCAGCTTGAATATCCGGACGGAGCTGTTTTTT. The entire variable domain, with the rest obtained from reference TRBV5-4 and TRBJ2-2, is as follows: ETGVTQSPTHLIKTRGQQVTLRCSSQSGHNTVSWYQQALGQGPQFIFQYYREEENGRGNFPPRFSGLQFPNYSSELNVNALELDDSALYLCASSLNIRTELFFGEGSRLTVL.

This chain joins TRBV7-3 and TRBJ2-5; D remains unclear. Deletions cut 0 bases from V and 0 bases from J, with 5 bases between. The CDR3 has 14 residues. CDR1 and CDR2 from the germline V gene are SGHTA and FQGTGA. CDR3 protein: CASSLTPYQETQYF. The CDR3 DNA reads TGTGCCAGCAGCTTAACCCCGTACCAAGAGACCCAGTACTTC.

The rearrangement joins TRBV28 to TRBJ1-5; a possible D gene is TRBD1 (5 bases). The germline V gene encodes CDR1 MDHEN and CDR2 SYDVKM. The CDR3 is 15 residues long. V was clipped by 3 bases and J by 2 bases, with 11 bases between them. CDR3 DNA: TGTGCCAGCAGTTTCAGGGCGTCTGGCAATCAGCCCCAGCATTTT. Its protein is CASSFRASGNQPQHF.

CDR3 residues: CASRLAREQYF. The CDR3 region has the DNA TGTGCCAGCAGACTAGCCCGCGAGCAGTACTTC. The genes are TRBV2 and TRBJ2-7; D may be TRBD2 (6 bases). In germline, CDR1 is SNHLY, CDR2 FYNNEI. Trimming took off 6 bases at V and 6 bases at J, with 9 bases between the two ends. The CDR3 loop spans 11 amino acids.

This sequence joins TRBV9 and TRBJ2-5, with D unresolved. The V end lost 4 bases, the J end lost 5 bases, and 12 bases lay between the germline ends. The CDR3 is 13 residues long. The V gene's germline CDR1 is SGDLS and CDR2 YYNGEE. The CDR3 DNA sequence: TGTGCCAGCAGCCCGAACCCAGGCGAGACCCAGTACTTC. This codes for CASSPNPGETQYF.

Written as DNA, the CDR3 is TGTGCCAGTAGTGCATCCGGGACTAGCGGGAGTAGCACCGGGGAGCTGTTTTTT. Protein: CASSASGTSGSSTGELFF. V usage is TRBV19 and J usage is TRBJ2-2; 14 nucleotides match TRBD2. There are 18 residues in the CDR3. Germline V gene lookup returns CDR1 LNHDA and CDR2 SQIVND (reference sequence). V was pared by 5 bases and J by 4 bases, with 9 bases of the junction left unmatched. The full variable domain, completed using reference TRBV19 and TRBJ2-2, is DGGITQSPKYLFRKEGQNVTLSCEQNLNHDAMYWYRQDPGQGLRLIYYSQIVNDFQKGDIAEGYSVSREKKESFPLTVTSAQKNPTAFYLCASSASGTSGSSTGELFFGEGSRLTVL.

The sample holds one count of this clonotype. The CDR3 protein is CASSQYSGTSIYNEQFF. DNA for the CDR3: TGTGCCAGCAGCCAGTATTCCGGGACTAGCATTTACAATGAGCAGTTCTTC. The chain has TRBV4-2 and TRBJ2-1; TRBD2 agrees at 9 bases. The CDR3 has 17 residues. V trimming: 3 bases; J trimming: 4 bases; junction bases outside the gene matches: 10. The germline V gene has CDR1 LGHNA and CDR2 YNFKEQ.

This chain joins TRBV12-3 or TRBV12-4 and TRBJ2-5; the D gene is possibly TRBD2 (6 bases). Trimming stripped 6 bases from V and 5 bases from J, with 22 bases between. This CDR3 spans 16 amino acids. The CDR3 here is CASRPAIGGVLETQYF. The CDR3 region has the DNA TGTGCCAGCAGACCCGCGATAGGAGGGGTCCTCGAGACCCAGTACTTC.